This T cell receptor beta chain was sequenced for a study of shared clonotypes between healthy human individuals. Trimming left V 4 bases short and J 5 bases short, with 14 bases between. This CDR3 spans 13 amino acids. Germline CDR1 reads GTSNPN; CDR2 reads SVGIG (reference sequence). Both subsets, CD45RA+ naive and CD45RA-negative memory, were split from the CD4+ cells. Here immunoSEQ multiplex PCR was the method, and the copy in TCRdb shows in-frame clones only, minus some. The sample holds roughly 650,000 clones; around 97% are singletons and the top ten take 0.055% to 0.07%. This TCR was recovered from a woman in her 30s in good health. The rearrangement uses TRBV30 and TRBJ1-1; D not certain. Sequenced input: naive CD4+ T cells sorted from blood. Subset given: CD45RA+ positively selected. The CDR3 spells CAWNPGPGTEAFF. In nucleotides, the CDR3 is TGTGCCTGGAACCCGGGTCCGGGAACTGAAGCTTTCTTT.